This record covers a single T cell receptor (beta chain). Treatment noted: some 19 received Ad26.COV2.S at low or high dose, single or two shots; 5 received placebo; per-sample allocation not given. Sampling happened 63 days after the first vaccine or placebo injection. TCRdb keeps only in-frame clones here, not all; method: immunoSEQ multiplex PCR. The sample consists of 350,000 to 500,000 clones, more than 80% of them appearing once. The sample belongs to a study of Ad26.COV2.S vaccination and SARS-CoV-2 variants. Trimming stripped 4 bases from V and 3 bases from J, with 14 bases between. CDR3 length: 15 residues. Germline assignment: CDR1 KGHDR and CDR2 SFDVKD.

This clonotype was obtained from a person between 18 and 65 years old who received the Ad26.COV2.S COVID-19 vaccine or a placebo. Sequences were derived from peripheral blood, sampled in a trial of Ad26.COV2.S vaccine versus placebo. The V call is TRBV24-1, the J call TRBJ1-2; D is possibly TRBD1 (6 bases). In DNA, the CDR3 is TGTGCCACCAGTGACCCTACCAGGGGAGACTATGGCTACACCTTC. This gives the protein CATSDPTRGDYGYTF.